This T cell receptor (beta chain) was retrieved from a study of CD8 T cells in ankylosing spondylitis (dated by TCRdb to the late 2010s). About the full investigation: T cell receptor beta repertoires were profiled in healthy donors and ankylosing spondylitis patients so that disease-linked TCR variants could be found. The full study cohort comprised around 23 ankylosing spondylitis patients and approximately 100 healthy donors. Peripheral blood was sampled, and synovial fluid was also collected from ankylosing spondylitis patients. General conclusions and limits of the study: The disease-linked clones had a CD8+ phenotype and were found at relatively low frequencies in peripheral blood. A TCR beta motif of about 8 highly homologous amino acid variants appeared characteristic of blood from ankylosing spondylitis patients. According to the report, matched synovial fluid samples from ankylosing spondylitis patients were significantly enriched for the disease-linked clones. Some of the motif variants had been reported before in the synovial fluid and blood of reactive arthritis patients, a finding that suggests common disease-initiation mechanisms.

CDR1 and CDR2 were assigned from the germline V gene as SGDLS and YYNGEE. The CDR3 has 16 amino acids, counting the end cysteine and phenylalanine. Only the CDR3 DNA is retained, 48 bases long and in frame from the first base. Relative to germline, V is missing 0 bases and J is missing 2 bases, with 8 bases of the junction outside any gene match. At least ten counts were recorded for this clonotype. Its antigen is unknown. No qualities accompany the bases; no much larger clone lies one base away. Sequenced on an Illumina HiSeq 2500. TCR beta libraries were prepared by quantitative 5'-RACE with molecular barcodes. In the source study's methods: Disease-linked TCR variants were identified with a new computational method built on a probabilistic model of VDJ rearrangement. TCRdb itself trimmed the public reads at Q25 with fastp, ran MiXCR and retained productive beta chains. CDR3 protein sequences are deduplicated, and each keeps its most common genes and DNA. In this record, the V and J calls reflect TCRdb's handling and not the investigators' own analysis. The sample yields thousands of distinct CDR3 sequences; 2.5% to 3% were counted once. In total, the top ten clones hold around two fifths of the sample.

This clonotype originated in a female donor with ankylosing spondylitis or in good health (not recorded which). The chain is assembled from TRBV9 and TRBJ2-7; 7 junctional bases match TRBD1. The sample consisted of blood, either unsorted or a sorted T cell fraction (not recorded which). CDR3 region: CASSVGEGQPPYEQYF. Read as DNA, the sequence is TGTGCCAGCAGCGTAGGAGAGGGACAGCCCCCCTACGAGCAGTACTTC.